This T cell receptor beta chain was identified in a study of T cell responses to AZD1222 COVID-19 vaccine. General study results and limits: Seropositive at baseline were only a handful of AZD1222 recipients. Once two AZD1222 doses were given, Spike-specific TCR breadth and depth went up. The sample set comprised mostly white British donors with more females, and clonal diversity was possibly underestimated. Epitopes outside B.1.351 and B.1.1.7 mutated regions reportedly drew nearly half of spike TCRs.

Sequencing used immunoSEQ multiplex PCR; TCRdb keeps in-frame clones, though not all of them. The sample includes roughly 77,000 clones, 75% to 95% of them seen just once. With regard to this clone: Its antigen is as yet unknown.

Germline CDR1 reads KGHSH; CDR2 reads LQKENI. J was trimmed by 2 bases and V by 3 bases; bases with no gene match: 4. This CDR3 spans 15 amino acids. V usage is TRBV18 and J usage is TRBJ1-1; 9 bases map to TRBD1. This clonotype was sampled from an adult who received the AZD1222 COVID-19 vaccine. The input for sequencing was peripheral blood, taken 28 days after the second AZD1222 dose. The CDR3 DNA reads TGTGCCAGCTCACCCCAGGGACAGGGTAACACTGAAGCTTTCTTT. Its protein product is CASSPQGQGNTEAFF.